This is a list of T cell receptor beta chains from one sample in a study of OX40 agonist ivuxolimab in advanced cancers. Data came from immunoSEQ multiplex PCR; TCRdb stores just in-frame clones and leaves some out. The sample holds about 76,000 clones, 70% to 90% seen once. Here the sequenced sample was CD4+ or CD8+ T cells sorted from blood, taken in a trial of the OX40 agonist ivuxolimab. These receptors all come from an adult with an advanced solid tumor such as melanoma, head and neck, liver or kidney cancer. CDR3s include the opening cysteine and the closing phenylalanine or tryptophan. Each record gives: D gene, clone size, V gene, J gene, CDR3 DNA, CDR3 protein. D genes are given only for firm matches. Where a row states a size, it is once, few, many or the class of an expanded clone; other rows omit it.

>TRBD1|-|TRBV9|TRBJ1-1
TGTGCCAGCAGCCCAAGTGGGACAGCCCACACTGAAGCTTTCTTT
CASSPSGTAHTEAFF
>-|-|TRBV5-4|TRBJ2-1
TGTGCCAGCAGCTTGTTGAGGGGGGACTACAATGAGCAGTTCTTC
CASSLLRGDYNEQFF
>TRBD1|-|TRBV10-3|TRBJ2-1
TGTGCCATCATGGGGGACAGCTACAATGAGCAGTTCTTC
CAIMGDSYNEQFF
>-|few|TRBV23-1|TRBJ1-6
TGCGCCAGCAGTCACCAGGACGGAGATAATTCACCCCTCCACTTT
CASSHQDGDNSPLHF
>TRBD1|once|TRBV6-5|TRBJ1-1
TGTGCCAGCAGGCGTGACAGGGGCACTGAAGCTTTCTTT
CASRRDRGTEAFF
>-|-|TRBV27|TRBJ1-2
TGTGCCAGCAGTACCGGGGGGCTAAACTATGGCTACACCTTC
CASSTGGLNYGYTF
>-|-|TRBV7-6|TRBJ1-4
TGTGCCAGCAGCAAAAGATGGGGGAACTCTCCTGAAAAACTGTTTTTT
CASSKRWGNSPEKLFF
>TRBD1|-|TRBV27|TRBJ2-2
TGTGCCAGCAGAACAGGGGGTTACACCGGGGAGCTGTTTTTT
CASRTGGYTGELFF
>-|-|TRBV7-2|TRBJ1-2
TGTGCCAGCAGCTTAGAGCAATATGGCTACACCTTC
CASSLEQYGYTF
>TRBD1|-|TRBV28|TRBJ1-5
TGTGCCAGCAGACATCAACAAAGGGGGCACAATCAGCCCCAGCATTTT
CASRHQQRGHNQPQHF
>-|once|TRBV6-4|TRBJ2-1
TGTGCCAGCAAGGGGGACTCCTACAATGAGCAGTTCTTC
CASKGDSYNEQFF
>-|-|TRBV13|TRBJ1-6
TGTGCCAGCAGCTTAGACGGGGTGAATTCACCCCTCCACTTT
CASSLDGVNSPLHF
>-|-|TRBV5-5|TRBJ1-1
TGTGCCAGCAGCTTGAGAGGGTCGTCAGCTTTCTTT
CASSLRGSSAFF
>-|-|TRBV4-1|TRBJ1-4
TGCGCCAGCAGCCAAGAACGCTCTGAAATAAGGGGGGAAAAACTGTTTTTT
CASSQERSEIRGEKLFF
>-|-|TRBV4-2|TRBJ2-4
TGTGCCAGCAGCCAAGATCTTCAGGGGGCCAAAAACATTCAGTACTTC
CASSQDLQGAKNIQYF
>-|few|TRBV27|TRBJ1-5
TGTGCCAGCAGTTTATCAGGCAATCAGCCCCAGCATTTT
CASSLSGNQPQHF
>-|few|TRBV19|TRBJ1-6
TGTGCCAGTAGTATAGTCGGTAATTCACCCCTCCACTTT
CASSIVGNSPLHF
>-|once|TRBV7-7|TRBJ2-2
TGTGCCAGCAGCTTAAACACCAACACCGGGGAGCTGTTTTTT
CASSLNTNTGELFF
>TRBD1|few|TRBV6-6|TRBJ1-3
TGTGCCAGCGAGACAGGGTCGAACACCATATATTTT
CASETGSNTIYF
>-|-|TRBV28|TRBJ2-5
TGTTCCACAGTACCCGGGGGTAAACTGGGAGAGACCCAGTACTTC
CSTVPGGKLGETQYF
>TRBD1|-|TRBV7-2|TRBJ1-1
TGTGCCAGCAGCTTAGGAGACAGGGCGGGGAACACTGAAGCTTTCTTT
CASSLGDRAGNTEAFF
>-|-|TRBV7-9|TRBJ2-4
TGTGCCAGCAGCTTGGGGTGGAGCAAAAACATTCAGTACTTC
CASSLGWSKNIQYF
>TRBD1|-|TRBV5-1|TRBJ2-7
TGCGCCAGCAGCACGGACAGGGGAGGCGAGCAGTACTTC
CASSTDRGGEQYF
>-|few|TRBV4-1|TRBJ1-2
TGCGCCAGCAGCCAAGAAAGTTCAGGGTCTGGCTACACCTTC
CASSQESSGSGYTF
>-|-|TRBV7-2|TRBJ2-1
TGTGCCAGCAGTGCATATGGTTCCTACAATGAGCAGTTCTTC
CASSAYGSYNEQFF
>-|-|TRBV7-9|TRBJ1-1
TGTGCCAGCAGCTTAATCTTGAACACTGAAGCTTTCTTT
CASSLILNTEAFF
>-|-|TRBV7-9|TRBJ2-2
TGTGCCAGCAGGCCGCGGGGGCGCGAAGCCGGGGAGCTGTTTTTT
CASRPRGREAGELFF
>-|-|TRBV6-6|TRBJ1-1
TGTGCCAGCAGTATGGAATTTAAGGGGGTCTCTGAAGCTTTCTTT
CASSMEFKGVSEAFF
>-|-|TRBV7-9|TRBJ2-5
TGTGCCAGCAGCTTATTGCGTGAAGAGACCCAGTACTTC
CASSLLREETQYF
>-|-|TRBV30|TRBJ1-1
TGTGCCTGGGGGGGGATGGGACGTACTGAAGCTTTCTTT
CAWGGMGRTEAFF
>-|-|TRBV11-2|TRBJ1-4
TGTGCCAGCCGGGACGCAACTAATGAAAAACTGTTTTTT
CASRDATNEKLFF
>-|-|TRBV30|TRBJ1-5
TGTGCCTGGAGCGCGGACGGCTATAGCAATCAGCCCCAGCATTTT
CAWSADGYSNQPQHF
>-|-|TRBV9|TRBJ2-1
TGTGCCAGCAGCGTAGGACGCCCAGACAATGAGCAGTTCTTC
CASSVGRPDNEQFF
>TRBD1|-|TRBV27|TRBJ2-2
TGTGCCTCGAAAAGCCACTTACAGGGGGCCTCGATCACCGGGGAGCTGTTTTTT
CASKSHLQGASITGELFF
>TRBD1|once|TRBV19|TRBJ2-1
TGTGCCACCGGGACAGGGGTGACCTACAATGAGCAGTTCTTC
CATGTGVTYNEQFF
>-|-|TRBV6-1|TRBJ1-2
TGTGCCAGCAGTGACGTTCCTTCAGCCACTTATGGCTACACCTTC
CASSDVPSATYGYTF
>-|-|TRBV7-3|TRBJ2-5
TGTGCCAGCAGCTTGAGACAACAAGAGACCCAGTACTTC
CASSLRQQETQYF
>TRBD1|-|TRBV19|TRBJ1-1
TGTGCCAGTAGTAGGGACAGGGACCTATTGGGCACTGAAGCTTTCTTT
CASSRDRDLLGTEAFF
>TRBD1|-|TRBV7-6|TRBJ1-1
TGTGCCAGCAGCTTGGCGGCAGGGGGCAGAACTGAAGCTTTCTTT
CASSLAAGGRTEAFF
>TRBD1|-|TRBV19|TRBJ1-2
TGTGCCAGTAAGGCCACGGACAGGGGCTATGGCTACACCTTC
CASKATDRGYGYTF
>-|-|TRBV6-5|TRBJ2-5
TGTGCCAGCAGTTACTCGGCAGGGGAGACCCAGTACTTC
CASSYSAGETQYF
>-|-|TRBV9|TRBJ1-2
TGTGCCAGCAGCGTATTTGGGGGAGAGAGCTATGGCTACACCTTC
CASSVFGGESYGYTF